The 29 T cell receptor beta chains presented below share a single source sample, sequenced in a study of T cells after yellow fever vaccination. TCRdb reprocessed the 5' RACE reads with MiXCR, giving one entry per CDR3 protein. The sample lists roughly 400,000 distinct CDR3 sequences, under 20% occurring once. This specimen consisted of PBMCs, obtained before the yellow fever booster vaccination. These receptors were taken from a man aged 18 to 30 who received the YFV17D yellow fever vaccine.

The chain combines TRBV6-6 with TRBJ2-4; the match to TRBD2 covers 7 bases. Trimming removed 0 bases from V and 8 bases from J; junction bases left unmatched: 4. CDR1 and CDR2 from the germline V gene are MNHNY and SVGAGI (reference sequence). The CDR3 is made up of 14 amino acids. CDR3 sequence (DNA): TGTGCCAGCAGTTACTCCCGGGGGGAGGACATTCAGTACTTC. It specifies CASSYSRGEDIQYF.

The rearrangement joins TRBV6-6 to TRBJ2-5, with 11 bases lining up with TRBD1. The V gene end was trimmed by 2 bases and the J gene end by 1 base; junction bases not matched to a gene: 3. The CDR3 extends over 16 amino acids. Germline CDR1 MNHNY, CDR2 SVGAGI (reference sequence). CDR3 loop: CASSYGQGAIQETQYF. The CDR3 coding sequence is TGTGCCAGCAGTTACGGACAGGGGGCGATCCAAGAGACCCAGTACTTC.

This clonotype came up a few times. CDR3 sequence: CASSLGTGRQETQYF. In DNA form, the CDR3 reads TGTGCCAGCTCCCTCGGGACAGGCCGACAAGAGACCCAGTACTTC. This chain connects TRBV18 to TRBJ2-5, with 8 nucleotides matching TRBD1. Unmatched junction bases numbered 8, after V lost 6 bases and J lost 2 bases. Germline lookup yields CDR1 KGHSH and CDR2 LQKENI. CDR3 length equals 15 residues.

This clonotype showed up many times. The junction does not match germline at one end; this may be a read error. V gene TRBV5-1 combines with J gene TRBJ2-1, with D possibly matching TRBD1 (5 bases). Looked up from germline, CDR1 is SGHRS and CDR2 is YFSETQ. The CDR3 extends over 12 amino acids. The CDR3 DNA reads TGTGCCAGCAGCTTAGATAGGGGTGAGCAGTTCTTC. Its protein is CASSLDRGEQFF.

This clonotype was counted between two and nine times. The V and J genes are TRBV6-5 and TRBJ2-6, with TRBD2 identical over 10 bases. Unmatched junction bases numbered 9, after V lost 5 bases and J lost 2 bases. The CDR3 length is 18 residues. Germline CDR1 reads MNHEY; CDR2 reads SVGAGI. The CDR3 loop reads CASSALGSGGAGANVLTF. The DNA of the CDR3 is TGTGCCAGCAGTGCCTTAGGAAGCGGGGGGGCTGGGGCCAACGTCCTGACTTTC.

The chain carries TRBV6-5 and TRBJ2-7, with 10 bases aligning to TRBD2. The germline CDR1 and CDR2 sequences are MNHEY and SVGAGI. CDR3 size: 15 residues. With 10 bases clipped from V and 7 bases from J, the junction kept 16 bases outside the gene matches. The chain's CDR3 is CAIRKPGLALEEQYF. In nucleotides, the CDR3 is TGTGCCATCAGAAAACCGGGACTAGCGCTTGAGGAGCAGTACTTC.

The table lists this clonotype with a few counts. The CDR3 region has the DNA TGCGCCAGCAGTCTTAACAGGGCGGGAATCTATGGCTACACCTTC. Protein product: CASSLNRAGIYGYTF. The genes are TRBV4-3 and TRBJ1-2; D perhaps matches TRBD1 (6 bases). The V and J ends lost 6 bases and 4 bases respectively, with 18 bases between them. The CDR3 covers 15 residues. Germline CDR1 is LGHNA and CDR2 is YSLEER.

Only a few counts were recorded for this clonotype. The rearrangement joins TRBV29-1 to TRBJ1-2; no clear D. Germline assignment: CDR1 SQVTM and CDR2 ANQGSEA. The CDR3 is 12 residues long. With 7 bases removed from V and 3 bases from J, the gap between germline ends came to 12 bases. CDR3 protein: CSAEHGDYGYTF. DNA of the CDR3: TGCAGCGCCGAACACGGAGACTATGGCTACACCTTC.

This clonotype was counted only a few times. The rearrangement uses TRBV5-4 and TRBJ2-7; D ambiguous. Germline CDR1 SGHNT, CDR2 YYREEE (reference sequence). The CDR3 sequence is 13 residues long. V lost 3 bases to trimming and J lost 6 bases, with 13 bases between them. CDR3 nucleotides: TGTGCCAGCAGCTACGGCCGCCGCGGCGAGCAGTACGTC. Residues: CASSYGRRGEQYV.

The chain has TRBV7-2 and TRBJ1-3, with 11 bases that match TRBD1. Germline CDR1 is SGHTA and CDR2 is FQGNSA. V shed 2 bases and J 0 bases; nucleotides not matched to a gene: 9. The CDR3 runs to 19 residues. CDR3 nucleotide sequence: TGTGCCAGCAGCTTACTTTTCGTCGGGACAGGGGGCTCTGGAAACACCATATATTTT. It specifies CASSLLFVGTGGSGNTIYF. Full variable domain (outside the CDR3, taken from reference TRBV7-2 and TRBJ1-3): GAGVSQSPSNKVTEKGKDVELRCDPISGHTALYWYRQSLGQGLEFLIYFQGNSAPDKSGLPSDRFSAERTGGSVSTLTIQRTQQEDSAVYLCASSLLFVGTGGSGNTIYFGEGSWLTVV.

This clonotype occurred many times. The V gene is TRBV7-7, the J gene TRBJ2-2, with D possibly called TRBD1 or TRBD2 (6 bases each). Germline V lookup: CDR1 SSHAT, CDR2 FNYEAQ (reference sequence). This CDR3 is built from 13 residues. As DNA, the CDR3 is TGTGCTAGCGCCCCGGGGGCCACCGGGGAGCTGTTTTTT. The encoded protein is CASAPGATGELFF.

The rearrangement links TRBV4-2 to TRBJ2-7; the D gene is possibly TRBD1 (5 bases). The V gene lost 3 bases and the J gene lost 0 bases, with 6 bases spanning the gap. Germline CDR1 reads LGHNA; CDR2 reads YNFKEQ. The CDR3 covers 13 residues. In DNA, the CDR3 is TGTGCCAGCAGCCACAGGGACTCCTACGAGCAGTACTTC. Its translation: CASSHRDSYEQYF.

This clonotype was recorded a few times. This chain uses TRBV9 with TRBJ2-3; 12 nucleotides align to TRBD1. The trim removed 4 bases at V and 4 bases at J, leaving 4 bases unmatched. The CDR3 is 15 residues long. Germline V CDR1 and CDR2: SGDLS, YYNGEE. The CDR3 nucleotides are TGTGCCAGCAGCCTCCGGGACAGGGGGCCAGATACGCAGTATTTT. This sequence encodes CASSLRDRGPDTQYF. The full variable domain, completed using reference TRBV9 and TRBJ2-3, is DSGVTQTPKHLITATGQRVTLRCSPRSGDLSVYWYQQSLDQGLQFLIQYYNGEERAKGNILERFSAQQFPDLHSELNLSSLELGDSALYFCASSLRDRGPDTQYFGPGTRLTVL.

In this sample, this clonotype turned up a few times. The chain joins TRBV19 to TRBJ2-1; 7 positions match TRBD2. The V gene's germline CDR1 is LNHDA and CDR2 SQIVND (reference sequence). After removal of 7 bases from V and 7 bases from J, the junction contained 13 bases not matched to a gene. The CDR3 runs to 15 residues. CDR3 DNA sequence: TGTGCCAGTACCCTGGGGTTTAGGGAGGGGAATGAGCAGTTCTTC. Protein sequence: CASTLGFREGNEQFF.

On this clonotype itself: Germline is not matched at one junction end, which may reflect a read error. The chain recombines TRBV6-1 with TRBJ1-2; D remains ambiguous. Germline V gene lookup returns CDR1 MNHNS and CDR2 SASEGT. CDR3 length: 14 amino acids. As DNA, the CDR3 is TGTGCCAGCGGTGAAGCGTTCGGAAGGAGTGGCTACACCTTC. Amino acids: CASGEAFGRSGYTF.

The V and J genes are TRBV24-1 and TRBJ2-1, with 10 bases that match TRBD2. Germline V gene sequence: CDR1 KGHDR, CDR2 SFDVKD. J gave up 9 bases and V 4 bases, and 8 bases lay outside the gene matches. The CDR3 sequence is 15 residues long. The chain's CDR3 is CATSDPRAGGIEQFF. CDR3 in DNA: TGTGCCACCAGTGACCCCCGAGCGGGGGGGATTGAGCAGTTCTTC.

The chain couples TRBV29-1 to TRBJ2-3; D tentatively reads TRBD1 or TRBD2 (6 bases each). Germline V lookup: CDR1 SQVTM, CDR2 ANQGSEA. The CDR3 has 18 amino acids. V was pared by 1 base and J by 6 bases, with 26 bases between. The CDR3 loop reads CSVEGTLGGGRFTDTQYF. The CDR3 DNA sequence: TGCAGCGTTGAAGGGACTTTGGGGGGCGGCCGTTTCACCGATACGCAGTATTTT.

This clonotype was counted only a few times. The chain carries TRBV20-1 and TRBJ2-1, with 7 positions matching TRBD1. The CDR3 length is 17 residues. From germline, CDR1 is DFQATT and CDR2 SNEGSKA (reference sequence). V was clipped by 0 bases and J by 2 bases; unmatched bases: 10. The CDR3 sequence: CSARETSTGSTYNEQFF. The CDR3 DNA is TGCAGTGCTAGAGAAACCTCGACAGGGTCCACCTACAATGAGCAGTTCTTC.

This clonotype appeared once. A much larger clonotype is one base distant, so this may be a read error. The V and J genes are TRBV11-2 and TRBJ2-5, with D unresolved. CDR3 length equals 14 residues. The ends were cut back, 4 bases at V and 2 bases at J, with 11 bases in the middle. The germline V gene encodes CDR1 SGHAT and CDR2 FQNNGV. The CDR3 here is CASSSTTDQETQYF. The CDR3 coding sequence is TGTGCCAGCAGCTCGACGACGGATCAAGAGACCCAGTACTTC.

This clonotype was picked up a small number of times. The chain links TRBV7-3 to TRBJ1-1, with a possible D match to TRBD1 (6 bases). This CDR3 comprises 18 residues. CDR1 and CDR2 from the germline V gene are SGHTA and FQGTGA. V lost 4 bases to trimming and J lost 3 bases, with 24 bases between them. The CDR3 nucleotides read TGTGCCAGCAGCTATACCAAGGGGGGCCCCTCCTCGGACACTGAAGCTTTCTTT. This codes for CASSYTKGGPSSDTEAFF.

This clonotype was found a few times. The chain combines TRBV7-2 with TRBJ2-3; D might be TRBD1 (6 bases). CDR3 length equals 16 residues. With 5 bases removed from V and 1 base from J, the gap between germline ends came to 16 bases. Germline V gene lookup returns CDR1 SGHTA and CDR2 FQGNSA. Here the CDR3 reads CASSLHRQARTDTQYF. CDR3 nucleotides: TGTGCCAGCAGCCTCCACCGACAGGCACGCACAGATACGCAGTATTTT.

The chain links TRBV30 to TRBJ2-4, with D perhaps matching TRBD2 (6 bases). V lost 1 base and J 5 bases, leaving 15 bases between the germline ends. The CDR3 length is 15 residues. In germline, CDR1 is GTSNPN, CDR2 SVGIG (reference sequence). For the CDR3, the DNA is TGTGCCTGGAGTGGATTGGGAGGACTGGAAAACATTCAGTACTTC. Translation gives CAWSGLGGLENIQYF.

The CDR3 spells CASRLTGTGTYEQYF. CDR3 coding DNA: TGTGCCAGCAGGCTGACCGGGACAGGGACCTACGAGCAGTACTTC. The chain joins TRBV7-8 to TRBJ2-7, with 9 bases aligning to TRBD1. The CDR3 covers 15 residues. CDR1 SGHVS and CDR2 FQNEAQ come from the germline V gene. V lost 6 bases, J lost 2 bases, and 8 bases stayed unmatched.

The rearrangement uses TRBV7-8 and TRBJ1-4; D may be TRBD1 (6 bases). The length of the CDR3 is 14 residues. The V end was cut by 8 bases, the J end by 13 bases, with 23 bases between. CDR1 and CDR2 (germline): SGHVS, FQNEAQ. The CDR3 spells CASSTTGFVRGLFF. The DNA of the CDR3 is TGTGCCAGCTCCACAACAGGGTTTGTGCGAGGACTGTTTTTT.

The CDR3 protein is CASSDSPTVEAFF. The CDR3 DNA sequence: TGTGCCAGTAGTGACAGCCCCACTGTTGAAGCTTTCTTT. The chain couples TRBV19 to TRBJ1-1, with a possible D match to TRBD1 (5 bases). With 5 bases removed from V and 7 bases from J, the gap between germline ends came to 14 bases. Germline CDR1 and CDR2: LNHDA and SQIVND (reference sequence). The CDR3 has 13 amino acids. Variable domain in full (rest from reference TRBV19 and TRBJ1-1): DGGITQSPKYLFRKEGQNVTLSCEQNLNHDAMYWYRQDPGQGLRLIYYSQIVNDFQKGDIAEGYSVSREKKESFPLTVTSAQKNPTAFYLCASSDSPTVEAFFGQGTRLTVV.

A few counts support this clonotype. V and J are TRBV6-2 or TRBV6-3 and TRBJ2-1, with 8 bases aligning to TRBD1. The CDR3 spans 14 residues. Trimming took 8 bases from V and 0 from J; bases not matched to a gene: 3. CDR1 and CDR2 from the germline V gene are MNHEY and SVGEGT. The DNA of the CDR3 is TGTGCCAGCGACCAGGGGGCCTCCTACAATGAGCAGTTCTTC. Translation gives CASDQGASYNEQFF.

The chain uses TRBV5-6 and TRBJ2-5; the match to TRBD1 covers 7 bases. The V gene's germline CDR1 is SGHDT and CDR2 YYEEEE. V was pared by 0 bases and J by 6 bases, with 5 bases of the junction left unmatched. This CDR3 comprises 14 residues. The CDR3 nucleotides read TGTGCCAGCAGCTTGGTTGAGACAGGGAAGACCCAGTACTTC. This translates into CASSLVETGKTQYF.

The chain joins TRBV6-5 to TRBJ2-7; 11 bases map to TRBD1. The CDR3 length is 13 residues. Germline lookup yields CDR1 MNHEY and CDR2 SVGAGI. The V gene end was trimmed by 8 bases and the J gene end by 7 bases; junction bases not matched to a gene: 7. The CDR3 bases are TGTGCCAGCGCCGGACAGGGGGCCGGGGAGCAGTACTTC. It encodes CASAGQGAGEQYF.

This clonotype was detected only a few times. CDR3 coding DNA: TGCGCCAGCAGCCCTGCCCCGGGACCGGGAGAGCAGTTCTTC. Encoded protein: CASSPAPGPGEQFF. The V gene is TRBV5-1, the J gene TRBJ2-1, with D possibly called TRBD1 or TRBD2 (5 bases each). The CDR3 runs 14 residues. Per germline, CDR1 SGHRS and CDR2 YFSETQ. V gave up 4 bases and J gave up 10 bases, with 18 bases separating them.